This TCR beta chain was profiled in a study of Graves' ophthalmopathy and Graves' hyperthyroidism. V lost 2 bases and J 4 bases, leaving 11 bases between the germline ends. Germline V gives CDR1 SGHNT, CDR2 YENEEA. The CDR3 is made up of 14 amino acids. The sample holds a few counts of this clonotype. Amplified material comprised TCR beta CDR3 regions derived from RNA transcripts. After a first-round RT-PCR with HTBI primers, a second-round multiplex PCR was run. TCRdb re-called the multiplex PCR reads with MiXCR, one entry per CDR3 protein. Of 360,000 or so distinct CDR3 sequences listed, roughly 18% are singletons.

Sequencing was done on a sample of peripheral blood. The sequence came from a woman aged 18-30 years with Graves' ophthalmopathy. The chain employs TRBV11-3 and TRBJ1-1; no definite D call. The CDR3 DNA is TGTGCCAGCAGCTTACGGGGAGGGAGCACTGAAGCTTTCTTT. Protein: CASSLRGGSTEAFF.